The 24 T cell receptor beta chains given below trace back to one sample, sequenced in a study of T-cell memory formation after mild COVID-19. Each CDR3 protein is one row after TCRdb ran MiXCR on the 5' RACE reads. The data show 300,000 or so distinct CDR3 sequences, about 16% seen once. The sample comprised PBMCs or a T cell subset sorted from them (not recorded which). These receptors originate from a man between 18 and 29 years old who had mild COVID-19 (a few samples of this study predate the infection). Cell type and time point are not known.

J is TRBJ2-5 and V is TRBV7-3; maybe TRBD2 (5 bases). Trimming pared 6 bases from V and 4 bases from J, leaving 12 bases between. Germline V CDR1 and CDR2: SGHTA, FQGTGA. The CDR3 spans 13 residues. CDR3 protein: CASSRTRIETQYF. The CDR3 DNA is TGTGCCAGCAGTCGTACTAGGATAGAGACCCAGTACTTC.

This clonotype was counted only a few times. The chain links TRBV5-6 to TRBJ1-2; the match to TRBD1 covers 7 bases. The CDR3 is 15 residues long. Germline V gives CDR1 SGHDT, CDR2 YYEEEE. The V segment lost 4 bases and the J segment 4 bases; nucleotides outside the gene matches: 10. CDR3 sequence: CASSHWDRDVYGYTF. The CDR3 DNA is TGTGCCAGCAGCCACTGGGACAGAGATGTCTATGGCTACACCTTC.

In DNA form, the CDR3 reads TGTGCCAGCAGCGCTGTAGCGGGGGGAGATGTACATACGCAGTATTTT. Its translation is CASSAVAGGDVHTQYF. The chain combines TRBV9 with TRBJ2-3, with 10 bases fitting TRBD2. The CDR3 is made up of 16 amino acids. CDR1 is SGDLS and CDR2 is YYNGEE in the germline V gene. Trimming removed 3 bases from V and 7 bases from J; junction bases left unmatched: 11. The full variable domain, with the rest looked up from reference TRBV9 and TRBJ2-3, is DSGVTQTPKHLITATGQRVTLRCSPRSGDLSVYWYQQSLDQGLQFLIQYYNGEERAKGNILERFSAQQFPDLHSELNLSSLELGDSALYFCASSAVAGGDVHTQYFGPGTRLTVL.

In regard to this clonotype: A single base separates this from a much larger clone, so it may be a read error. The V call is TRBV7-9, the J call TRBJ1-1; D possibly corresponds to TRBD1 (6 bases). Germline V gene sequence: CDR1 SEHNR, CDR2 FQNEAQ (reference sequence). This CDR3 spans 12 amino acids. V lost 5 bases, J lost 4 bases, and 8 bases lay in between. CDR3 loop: CASSRGATEAFF. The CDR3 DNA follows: TGTGCCAGCAGCAGGGGGGCCACTGAAGCTTTCTTT.

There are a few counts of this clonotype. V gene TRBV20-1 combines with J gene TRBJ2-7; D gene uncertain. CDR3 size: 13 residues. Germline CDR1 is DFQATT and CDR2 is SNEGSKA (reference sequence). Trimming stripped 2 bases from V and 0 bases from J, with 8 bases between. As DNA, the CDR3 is TGCAGTGCTAGACGCCCGAGCTCCTACGAGCAGTACGTC. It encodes CSARRPSSYEQYV.

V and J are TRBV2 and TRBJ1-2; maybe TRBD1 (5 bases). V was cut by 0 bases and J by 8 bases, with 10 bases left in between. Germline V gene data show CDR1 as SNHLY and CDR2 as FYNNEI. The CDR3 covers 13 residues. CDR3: CASSEASTGGYTF. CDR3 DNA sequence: TGTGCCAGCAGTGAAGCAAGTACAGGAGGCTACACCTTC.

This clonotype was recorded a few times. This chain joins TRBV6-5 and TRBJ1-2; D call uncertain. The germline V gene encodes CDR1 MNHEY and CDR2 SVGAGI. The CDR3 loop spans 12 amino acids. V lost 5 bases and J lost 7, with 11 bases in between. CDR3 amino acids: CASSGRFSGYTF. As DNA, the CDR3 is TGTGCCAGCAGTGGACGGTTCTCTGGCTACACCTTC.

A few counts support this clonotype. The CDR3 loop is CASSQGKGEETQYF. As DNA, the CDR3 is TGCGCCAGCAGCCAAGGGAAGGGAGAAGAGACCCAGTACTTC. The chain uses TRBV4-1 and TRBJ2-5; perhaps TRBD2 as D (5 bases). CDR1 and CDR2 (germline): MGHRA, YSYEKL. This CDR3 is built from 14 residues. V was clipped by 1 base and J by 3 bases, with 9 bases between them.

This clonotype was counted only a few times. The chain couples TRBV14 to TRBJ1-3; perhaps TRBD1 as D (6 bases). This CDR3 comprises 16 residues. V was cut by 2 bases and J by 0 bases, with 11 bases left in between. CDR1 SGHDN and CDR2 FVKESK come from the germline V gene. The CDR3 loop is CASSQLAGASGNTIYF. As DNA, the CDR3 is TGTGCCAGCAGCCAACTGGCAGGGGCCTCTGGAAACACCATATATTTT.

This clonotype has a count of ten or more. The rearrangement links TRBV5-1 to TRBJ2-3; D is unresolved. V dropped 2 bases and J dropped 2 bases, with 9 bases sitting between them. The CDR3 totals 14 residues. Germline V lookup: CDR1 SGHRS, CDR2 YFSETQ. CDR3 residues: CASSFSVDTDTQYF. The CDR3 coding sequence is TGCGCCAGCAGCTTCTCGGTGGACACAGATACGCAGTATTTT.

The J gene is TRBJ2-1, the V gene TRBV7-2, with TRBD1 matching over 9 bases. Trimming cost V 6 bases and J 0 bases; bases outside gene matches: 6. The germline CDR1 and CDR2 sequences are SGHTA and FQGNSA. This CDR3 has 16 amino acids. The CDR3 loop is CASSGQGKSSYNEQFF. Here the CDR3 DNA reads TGTGCCAGCAGTGGACAGGGGAAAAGCTCCTACAATGAGCAGTTCTTC. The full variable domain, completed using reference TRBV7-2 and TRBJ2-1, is GAGVSQSPSNKVTEKGKDVELRCDPISGHTALYWYRQSLGQGLEFLIYFQGNSAPDKSGLPSDRFSAERTGGSVSTLTIQRTQQEDSAVYLCASSGQGKSSYNEQFFGPGTRLTVL.

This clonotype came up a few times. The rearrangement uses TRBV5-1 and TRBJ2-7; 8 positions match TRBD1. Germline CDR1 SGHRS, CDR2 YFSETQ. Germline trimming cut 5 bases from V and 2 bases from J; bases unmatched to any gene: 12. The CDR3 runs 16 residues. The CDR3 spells CASSKEQGEEAYEQYF. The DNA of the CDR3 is TGCGCCAGCAGTAAAGAACAGGGGGAGGAGGCCTACGAGCAGTACTTC.

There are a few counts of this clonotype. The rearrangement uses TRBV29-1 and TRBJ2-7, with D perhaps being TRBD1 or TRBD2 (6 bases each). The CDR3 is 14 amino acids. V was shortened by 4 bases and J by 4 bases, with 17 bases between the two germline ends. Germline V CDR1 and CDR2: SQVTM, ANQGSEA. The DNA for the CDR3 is TGCAGCGTTGGGGGGGCGACAGGAACTTACGAGCAGTACTTC. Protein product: CSVGGATGTYEQYF.

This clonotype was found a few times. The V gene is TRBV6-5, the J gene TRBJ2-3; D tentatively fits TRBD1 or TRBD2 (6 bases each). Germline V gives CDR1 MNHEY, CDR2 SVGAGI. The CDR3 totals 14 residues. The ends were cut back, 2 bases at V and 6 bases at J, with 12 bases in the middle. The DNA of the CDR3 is TGTGCCAGCAGTTACGAGGGGGGCGCGGATACGCAGTATTTT. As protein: CASSYEGGADTQYF.

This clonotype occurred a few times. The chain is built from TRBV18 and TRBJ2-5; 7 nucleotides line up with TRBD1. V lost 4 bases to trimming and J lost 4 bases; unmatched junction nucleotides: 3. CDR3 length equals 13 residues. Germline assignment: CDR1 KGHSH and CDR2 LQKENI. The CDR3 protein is CASSRGQLETQYF. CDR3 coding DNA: TGTGCCAGCTCACGGGGACAGCTAGAGACCCAGTACTTC.

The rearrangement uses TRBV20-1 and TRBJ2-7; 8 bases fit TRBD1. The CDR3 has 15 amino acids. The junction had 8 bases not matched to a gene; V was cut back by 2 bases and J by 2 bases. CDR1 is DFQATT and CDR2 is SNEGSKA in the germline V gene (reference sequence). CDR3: CSARMVGTGAYEQYF. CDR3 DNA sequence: TGCAGTGCTAGAATGGTGGGGACAGGAGCCTACGAGCAGTACTTC.

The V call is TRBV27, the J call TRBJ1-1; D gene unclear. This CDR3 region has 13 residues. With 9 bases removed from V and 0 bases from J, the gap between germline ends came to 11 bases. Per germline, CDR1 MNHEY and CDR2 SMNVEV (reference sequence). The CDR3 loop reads CASKARLNTEAFF. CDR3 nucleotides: TGTGCCAGTAAAGCCAGACTGAACACTGAAGCTTTCTTT.

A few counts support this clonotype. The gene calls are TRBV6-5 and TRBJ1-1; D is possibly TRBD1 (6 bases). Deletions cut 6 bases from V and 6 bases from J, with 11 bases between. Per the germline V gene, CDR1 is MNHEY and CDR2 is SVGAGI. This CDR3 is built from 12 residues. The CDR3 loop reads CASSQGRAEAFF. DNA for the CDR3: TGTGCCAGCAGCCAGGGGAGGGCTGAAGCTTTCTTT.

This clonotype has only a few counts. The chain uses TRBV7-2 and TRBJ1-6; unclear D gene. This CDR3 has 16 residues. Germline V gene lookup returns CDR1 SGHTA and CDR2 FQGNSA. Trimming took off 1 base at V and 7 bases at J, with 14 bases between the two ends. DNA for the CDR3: TGTGCCAGCAGCTTAGACATGGGGAGAACCAATTCACCCCTCCACTTT. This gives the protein CASSLDMGRTNSPLHF.

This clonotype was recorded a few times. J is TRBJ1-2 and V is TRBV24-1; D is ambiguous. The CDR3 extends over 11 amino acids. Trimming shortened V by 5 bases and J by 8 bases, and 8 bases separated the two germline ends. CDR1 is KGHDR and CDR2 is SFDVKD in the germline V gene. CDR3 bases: TGTGCCACCAGTGCGGGAGGAGGCTACACCTTC. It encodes CATSAGGGYTF.

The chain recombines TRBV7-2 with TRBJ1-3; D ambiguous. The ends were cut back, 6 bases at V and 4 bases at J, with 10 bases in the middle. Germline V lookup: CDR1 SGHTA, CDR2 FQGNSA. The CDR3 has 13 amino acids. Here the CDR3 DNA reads TGTGCCAGCAGTGTGGGGTTAGGAAACACCATATATTTT. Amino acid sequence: CASSVGLGNTIYF.

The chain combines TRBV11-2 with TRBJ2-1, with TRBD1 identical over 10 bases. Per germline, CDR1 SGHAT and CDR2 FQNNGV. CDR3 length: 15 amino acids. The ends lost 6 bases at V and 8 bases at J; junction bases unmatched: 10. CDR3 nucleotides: TGTGCCAGCAGAGTGGGGACAGGGGTTTTTCATGAGCAGTTCTTC. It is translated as CASRVGTGVFHEQFF.

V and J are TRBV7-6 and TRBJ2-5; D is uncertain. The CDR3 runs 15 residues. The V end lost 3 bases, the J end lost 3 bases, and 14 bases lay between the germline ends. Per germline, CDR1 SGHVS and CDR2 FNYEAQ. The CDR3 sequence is CASSLSQGREETQYF. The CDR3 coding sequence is TGTGCCAGCAGCTTGAGCCAAGGACGGGAAGAGACCCAGTACTTC. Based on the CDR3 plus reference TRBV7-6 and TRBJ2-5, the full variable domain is GAGVSQSPRYKVTKRGQDVALRCDPISGHVSLYWYRQALGQGPEFLTYFNYEAQQDKSGLPNDRFSAERPEGSISTLTIQRTEQRDSAMYRCASSLSQGREETQYFGPGTRLLVL.

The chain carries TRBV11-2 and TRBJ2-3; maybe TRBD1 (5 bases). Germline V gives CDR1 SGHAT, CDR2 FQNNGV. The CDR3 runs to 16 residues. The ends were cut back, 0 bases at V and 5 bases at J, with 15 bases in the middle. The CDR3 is CASSLDLDNAGDTQYF. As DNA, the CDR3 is TGTGCCAGCAGCTTAGATCTGGACAATGCAGGAGATACGCAGTATTTT.